This T cell receptor (beta chain) was identified during a study of shared clonotypes between healthy human individuals (TCRdb year 2020). With respect to the entire study: A few men and two women, aged 18 to 49 years, made up the cohort. For each donor, CD4 naive and CD4 memory were each run on three plates, CD8 naive on two plates, and CD8 memory on one plate. The study deeply sequenced blood TCR repertoires of about five healthy adults to estimate repertoire size and the extent of clonotype sharing between individuals. Different laboratories and diverse techniques were used to prepare libraries and sequence TCR repertoires, to increase sequencing depth and limit assay-specific biases. Per donor, leukapheresis produced somewhere between about 0.94 and 9 billion PBMCs.

Inclusive of the bounding cysteine and phenylalanine, the CDR3 is 12 residues long. Only the CDR3 DNA is retained, 36 bases long and in frame from the first base. CDR1 and CDR2 are read off the germline V gene as SQVTM and ANQGSEA. V trim: 7 bases; J trim: 5 bases; unmatched bases: 4. To note about this clone: It lacks a known antigen. Base qualities are not recorded, but no much larger clone differs from it by a single base. At the DNA level, this CDR3 is encoded by other sequences in the same sample as well.

The donors were healthy, HIV-negative adults with no recently reported acute infections or vaccinations. Every donor was a Caucasian adult living in Nashville, Tennessee, USA. CD4+ T cells were enriched through magnetic negative selection, after which naive cells were positively selected on CD45RA and the remaining negative fraction served as the memory subset. Blood was collected by leukapheresis, and PBMCs were isolated by Ficoll-Histopaque density gradient centrifugation and then cryopreserved in liquid nitrogen vapor phase. Analytical flow cytometry was used to check the purity and quantity of each magnetically sorted T cell population. Genomic DNA was isolated from each sorted fraction and quantified by UV absorbance on a Nanodrop 2000c. TCR CDR3 regions were amplified from genomic DNA by multiplex PCR using the deep immunoSEQ assay. For each cell subset, the extracted genomic DNA was distributed evenly across all wells of several immunoSEQ 96-well plates, and each plate served as one replicate. Each replicate PCR for sorted subsets received approximately 220 ng genomic DNA, equal to tens of thousands of T cell genomes. Purified libraries were measured with a Qubit 3.0 fluorometer, size-checked on a Bioanalyzer 2100, and measured again with the KAPA Library Quantification kit. Each immunoSEQ 96-well plate was sequenced on its own single-read 150-cycle Illumina NextSeq 550 flow cell. The authors processed their data as follows. The immunoSEQ output contained only junctional sequences without quality scores, so filtering could not match that applied to full-length reads. To assign V/J genes and CDR3, sequences were annotated against IMGT germline references using PyIR, a Python wrapper for IgBLAST v1.9. Reads were filtered out if the reads had weak V/J assignments (E-value above 1e-6), no CDR3, stop codons, out-of-frame junctions, or ambiguous translated residues. V3J clonotypes were defined by identical inferred V gene, J gene, and CDR3 amino acid sequence. Percentage overlap between repertoires was computed as shared unique clonotypes divided by the size of the smaller repertoire. RTK rarefaction, the Chao1 estimator, and Recon v2.1 estimates of unobserved clonotypes were used to assess repertoire richness. OLGA was used to compute generation probabilities for all TCRbeta clonotypes that the gDNA method yielded from a handful of donors. Here the immuneACCESS table is served through TCRdb, limited to in-frame sequences with V and J called. Missing clones are a known gap in these copies; in checked studies unresolved V genes cover under half, and the rest lacks a known reason. V and J calls plus clone size are reproduced from that table; the DNA served to infer D and trimming. Within this sample are 2,500,000 or so clones, with more than 90% of them counted one time only. 0.13% to 0.15% of the sample is in the top ten clones.

Broader findings and caveats from the paper: Because the study included only a small number of donors, the genetic and exposure-history diversity represented was limited. Sharing across several donors was observed for about 4.8% of naive CD4, over 3% of naive CD8, 2% to 2.5% of memory CD4, and over 0.3% of memory CD8 clonotypes. Estimated clonotype richness was generally larger for naive than for memory subsets. Only blood was sampled, and tissue TCR repertoires likely differ from those in blood. Higher generation probabilities were observed for clonotypes shared by all four sorted-subset donors than for non-shared clonotypes. Incomplete sequencing was indicated by rarefaction of sorted-subset datasets, despite the large sequencing depth. Pairwise subsampling led to the expectation that sequencing depth would affect the degree of clonotype sharing among donors.

The V and J segments used are TRBV29-1 and TRBJ1-1; 10 nucleotides in the junction match TRBD1. Sequences were obtained from naive CD4+ T cells sorted from blood. Reading the label with the study, this specimen's cell subset or site is: CD45RA+ positively selected. The TCR was taken from a man between 18 and 35 years old in good health. The DNA reads as follows: TGCAGCGCTGACAGGGGGCGGACTGAAGCTTTCTTT. It codes for CSADRGRTEAFF.